This T cell receptor beta chain was documented in a study of cytomegalovirus exposure and HLA in healthy donors (dated by TCRdb to 2016 to 2017). As for the study more broadly: An earlier analysis of about 560 of the donors reported 276 Gb of sequence data and around 100 million unique TCR beta sequences obtained from around 170 million T cells. Approximately 300 gigabases of sequencing data and approximately 92 million unique TCR sequences made up an early release that covered approximately 620 HLA-typed donors. Among the roughly 400 genotyped donors, 81% belonged to the genetic ancestry cluster associated with self-reported Caucasian donors. The study was designed to test whether signatures of past pathogen exposure could be identified by cataloging public T cell receptors. The study used immunosequencing to profile the T cell repertoires of several hundred subjects and linked those repertoires to cytomegalovirus serostatus. Besides the first cohort of roughly 660 subjects, a separate validation cohort made up of over 100 different subjects was used. High-throughput TCR immunosequencing, statistical association of individual TCRs with disease status, and machine learning were combined to predict cytomegalovirus infection status. In a later analysis, previously published TCR beta repertoires from several hundred donors were re-analyzed and high-resolution HLA genotyping was added so that TCR occurrence patterns could be studied. The later analysis used no new phenotypic data to find candidate immune exposures, relying instead on TCR beta sequences and their occurrence across donors. An earlier analysis of about 620 of the donors applied high-throughput TCR beta sequencing to assess whether each TCR beta V gene segment acted as functional or pseudogenic. Donor age, sex, ethnicity and CMV serostatus were compiled together with the repertoire data. In a later genetic analysis, genome-wide SNP genotypes for about 55% of the roughly 700 donors were used, and that subset was treated as a discovery cohort. All discovery cohort repertoires had been generated on a single sequencing platform. Both class I and class II loci were covered by HLA typing, at four-digit resolution. The number of typed donors differed by locus: about 620-640 for A, B, C, DRB1 and DQB1; 500 to 550 for DQA1; approximately 600 for DPA1; and 400 to 480 for DPB1. Several DR-DQ haplotypes were treated as single units for association and clustering because of strong linkage in the cohort. Among 300 to 450 genotyped donors of the cohort, an average of roughly 240,000 unique TCR beta nucleotide sequences were sequenced per donor, around 20% of them non-productive.

Study-wide conclusions, independent of this receptor: Linkage disequilibrium might explain the correlated functional status among segregating V segments, but an unknown experimental factor could not be ruled out. A later analysis reported that several top co-occurrence clusters appeared linked to parvovirus B19, influenza, CMV and Epstein-Barr virus. A later analysis found that HLA-associated TCR beta chains were more clonally expanded and had lower generation probabilities than equally common non-associated chains. A further reported finding was that TCR beta sequences accurately predicted the HLA-A and HLA-B alleles for most subjects in the first cohort. According to a later analysis, TCR association rates differed among HLA loci, with DRB1 alleles showing the most associated TCRs and HLA-C alleles showing the fewest. An association between a missense DCLRE1C variant and V-gene and J-gene trimming of TCR beta chains was found in a later genetic analysis and replicated in an independent cohort. According to the authors, the approach could potentially be generalized to other disease states and immunological phenotypes. A later analysis associated 16,951 TCR beta sequences with specific HLA alleles at a false discovery rate of 0.05. The study gave a list of around 170 TCR beta chains associated with cytomegalovirus. A few of the identified cytomegalovirus-associated TCR beta chains were confirmed in vitro to be specific for cytomegalovirus antigens. The only immune exposure information available for the cohort was CMV serostatus. Compared with the approximately 670-donor mean, donors in an Asian-associated ancestry cluster had fewer N-insertions in productive TCRs, according to a later genetic analysis. When HLA alleles, especially DR and DQ, strongly co-occurred, attributing TCR associations to individual alleles was difficult. A group of highly shared sequence variants was considered likely to be a technical artifact of the sequencing pipeline. Most CMV-associated TCR beta chains appeared to be HLA-restricted in a later analysis, and the HLA associations seemed to be driven largely by CMV exposure. In both the original and validation cohorts, the classifier was reported to diagnose cytomegalovirus status with high specificity and sensitivity. While some public TCRs were present in many individuals, most TCR sequences turned up only very rarely across donors. Broadly in line with IMGT annotations, most TCR beta V segments showed up in productive rearrangements about 87% or about 30% of the time in an earlier analysis of several hundred of the donors. Because HLA typing was missing for some donors at each locus, association tests included only the typed subset. The presence/absence analyses assumed that sequencing depth was roughly uniform across donors, and that assumption may not be true. In this cohort, only TCR beta chains were sequenced, and detectable features were limited by the absence of alpha or paired-chain data. The earlier analysis of approximately 560 of the donors excluded roughly 17 rarely observed V segments, including chromosome 9 orphons, because counts were too low. Because the 87-base-pair reads could not distinguish some IMGT-functional V segments, including TRBV6-2 and TRBV6-3, those segments were excluded.

The library relied on the immunoSEQ multiplex PCR assay. The multiplex PCR relied on a mix of 60 forward primers for TCR Vbeta segments and 13 reverse primers for TCR Jbeta segments. The CDR3 region of rearranged TCR beta genes was amplified from genomic DNA with a multiplex PCR assay. The Illumina HiSeq System was used to sequence the amplified TCR beta libraries as 87-base-pair reads. The paper's data handling went like this. A later analysis counted tens of millions of unique TCR beta chains across the 550 to 700 repertoires, and some 11 million of these chains were shared by at least two donors. To remove PCR and sequencing errors, raw reads were error-corrected and collapsed into unique sequences using a nearest-neighbor algorithm that merged closely related sequences. V, D and J gene segments were assigned by aligning CDR3 sequences to IMGT reference sequences. For a sequence to be retained, a match of at least six nucleotides was required to both a V gene segment and a J gene segment. A rearrangement counted as productive if the CDR3 had no stop codons and remained in frame with V and J, and every other rearrangement counted as non-productive. CDR3 was defined by IMGT convention, running from the second conserved V-encoded cysteine to the conserved J-encoded phenylalanine. The earlier analysis of about 590 of the donors excluded sequences that lacked an unambiguous match to a single V gene segment. In an earlier analysis of approximately 590 of the donors, a V segment was called functional when productive rearrangements were above 56.7%, and segregating when the standard deviation between donors exceeded 5%. A statistical classification framework was built for diagnosing cytomegalovirus status from the catalog of TCR beta chain sequences. In a later analysis, V and J genes were assigned by comparing TCR nucleotide sequences against IMGT/GENE-DB human TR gene sequences. In a later analysis, CDR3 sequences and most-parsimonious VDJ recombination scenarios were assigned using the TCRdist pipeline. In a later analysis, every TCR beta chain was defined by the combination of its CDR3 amino acid sequence and its V-gene family, and reads without a unique V-gene family were dropped. As a way to deal with suspected cross-contamination and a sequencing artifact, a later analysis dropped hundreds of nucleotide sequences that were highly shared and had low generation probability. For each public chain, a later analysis derived a clonal expansion index from normalized ranks of inferred template counts within each repertoire. Generation probabilities in a later analysis came from a VDJ recombination model fitted to out-of-frame rearrangements, and those results were checked against IGoR. Hypergeometric tests were used in a later analysis to score TCR-TCR, TCR-HLA and TCR-CMV co-occurrence, with a repertoire-size bias correction applied to the TCR pairs. To estimate false discovery rates, a later analysis permuted the HLA or CMV assignments 20 times. A later analysis grouped co-occurring TCRs with DBSCAN, adding TCRdist sequence similarity when clustering within HLA-allele-positive subsets. For co-occurrence clustering, repertoires with fewer than 30,000 or more than 120,000 public chains were excluded, along with roughly 5 repertoires with anomalous nucleotide sharing. The table comes from immuneACCESS by way of TCRdb, which keeps in-frame sequences with V and J called. Part of the clones is missing from these tables; in studies checked, under half for an unresolved V gene and the rest for unknown reasons. V and J calls and clone size are those listed in that table; D and trimming were worked out from the DNA. This sample lists about 170,000 clones; about four fifths were detected once. Clones ranked in the top ten supply 1% of the sample.

The CDR3 runs 16 residues from the cysteine to the phenylalanine. The CDR3 DNA has 48 bases and is translated from base 1. As encoded in the germline V gene, CDR1 is SGHVS while CDR2 is FNYEAQ. Trimming removed 5 bases from V and 1 base from J, leaving 17 bases between the germline ends. The cohort comprised fewer than 750 healthy bone marrow donors. Cohort members were all nominally healthy when sampled, although unrecorded immune exposures were likely present. The donor tested CMV seropositive and was one of the 289 seropositive cohort members. A peripheral blood sample was collected from each donor, and TCR beta sequencing was performed on peripheral blood mononuclear cells. The Qiagen DNeasy Blood Extraction Kit was used to extract genomic DNA from the blood cell samples. With respect to this clone: This clone's antigen is unknown. Base qualities were left out, and no much larger clone turns up one base away.

The receptor chain draws on TRBV7-6 and TRBJ2-5, and TRBD2 may be the D gene, going by 6 matching bases. Sequenced input: PBMCs. This sequence originates from a woman aged 45 to 65 in good health and CMV-seropositive. At the DNA level, the sequence is TGTGCCAGCAGCACCGGGGGTCGGCTACGCCAAGAGACCCAGTACTTC. Its translation reads: CASSTGGRLRQETQYF.